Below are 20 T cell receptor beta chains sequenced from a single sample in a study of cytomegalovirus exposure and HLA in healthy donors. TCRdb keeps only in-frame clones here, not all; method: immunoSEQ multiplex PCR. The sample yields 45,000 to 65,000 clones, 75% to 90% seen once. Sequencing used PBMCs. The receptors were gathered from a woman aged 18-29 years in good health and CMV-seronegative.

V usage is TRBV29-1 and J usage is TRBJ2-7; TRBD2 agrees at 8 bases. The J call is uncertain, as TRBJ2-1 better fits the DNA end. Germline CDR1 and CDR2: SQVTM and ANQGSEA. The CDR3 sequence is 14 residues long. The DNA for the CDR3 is TGCAGCGTTGACAATACGGGAGGGCCCAATGAGCAGTTCTTC. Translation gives CSVDNTGGPNEQFF.

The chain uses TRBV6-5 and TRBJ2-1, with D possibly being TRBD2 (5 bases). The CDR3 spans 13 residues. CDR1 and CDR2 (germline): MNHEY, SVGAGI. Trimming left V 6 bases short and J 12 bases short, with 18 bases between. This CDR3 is CASRDPGLHAQFF. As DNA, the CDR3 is TGTGCCAGCAGGGACCCTGGACTCCACGCGCAGTTCTTC.

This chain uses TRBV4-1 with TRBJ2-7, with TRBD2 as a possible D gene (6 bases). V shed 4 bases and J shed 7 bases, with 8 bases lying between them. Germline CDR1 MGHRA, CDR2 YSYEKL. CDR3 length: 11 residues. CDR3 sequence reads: CASSRGGEQYF. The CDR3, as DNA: TGCGCCAGCAGCCGAGGAGGGGAGCAGTACTTC.

The CDR3 nucleotides read TGTGCCAGTAGTACCCAAACCGGGGAGCTGTTTTTT. Encoded protein: CASSTQTGELFF. The chain combines TRBV19 with TRBJ2-2; unclear D gene. The V end lost 4 bases, the J end lost 5 bases, and 5 bases lay between the germline ends. CDR1 and CDR2 from the germline V gene are LNHDA and SQIVND (reference sequence). The CDR3 has 12 amino acids.

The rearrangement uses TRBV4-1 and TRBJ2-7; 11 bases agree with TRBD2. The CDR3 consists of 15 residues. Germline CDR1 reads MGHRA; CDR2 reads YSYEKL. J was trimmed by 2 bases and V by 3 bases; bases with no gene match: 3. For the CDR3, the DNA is TGCGCCAGCAGCCACCGACTAGCGGGGCCCTACGAGCAGTACTTC. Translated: CASSHRLAGPYEQYF.

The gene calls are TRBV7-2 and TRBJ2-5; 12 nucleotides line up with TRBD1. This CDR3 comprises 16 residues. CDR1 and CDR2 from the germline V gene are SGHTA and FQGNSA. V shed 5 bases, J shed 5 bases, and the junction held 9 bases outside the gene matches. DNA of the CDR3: TGTGCCAGCAGCATAGGGGACAGGGGGCCCTTTGAGACCCAGTACTTC. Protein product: CASSIGDRGPFETQYF.

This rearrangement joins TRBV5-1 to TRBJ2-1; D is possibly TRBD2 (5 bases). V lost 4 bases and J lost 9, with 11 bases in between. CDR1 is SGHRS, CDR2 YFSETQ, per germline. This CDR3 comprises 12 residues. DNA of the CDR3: TGCGCCAGCAGCCTCGGGGATTTTGAGCAGTTCTTC. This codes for CASSLGDFEQFF.

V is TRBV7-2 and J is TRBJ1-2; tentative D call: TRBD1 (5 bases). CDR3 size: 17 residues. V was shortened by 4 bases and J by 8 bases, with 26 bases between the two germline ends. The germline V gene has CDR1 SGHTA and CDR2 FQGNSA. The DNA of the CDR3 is TGTGCCAGCAGCTCAAATCCGGGCCCCCGGCTTTCAGGGGGCTACACCTTC. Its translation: CASSSNPGPRLSGGYTF. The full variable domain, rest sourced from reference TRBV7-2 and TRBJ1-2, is GAGVSQSPSNKVTEKGKDVELRCDPISGHTALYWYRQSLGQGLEFLIYFQGNSAPDKSGLPSDRFSAERTGGSVSTLTIQRTQQEDSAVYLCASSSNPGPRLSGGYTFGSGTRLTVV.

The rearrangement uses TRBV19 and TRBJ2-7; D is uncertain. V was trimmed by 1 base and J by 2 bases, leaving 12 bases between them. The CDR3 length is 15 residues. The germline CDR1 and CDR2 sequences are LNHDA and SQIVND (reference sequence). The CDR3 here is CASSIGAYPAYEQYF. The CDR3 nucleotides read TGTGCCAGTAGTATAGGGGCATATCCCGCCTACGAGCAGTACTTC.

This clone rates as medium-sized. The CDR3 sequence is CASSQYSGRGVGELFF. The CDR3 DNA reads TGTGCCAGCAGCCAATATAGCGGGAGGGGCGTCGGGGAGCTGTTTTTT. V usage is TRBV4-2 and J usage is TRBJ2-2, with 11 bases lining up with TRBD2. V lost 2 bases and J lost 7; bases outside the gene matches: 6. CDR1 is LGHNA and CDR2 is YNFKEQ in the germline V gene. The CDR3 contains 16 residues.

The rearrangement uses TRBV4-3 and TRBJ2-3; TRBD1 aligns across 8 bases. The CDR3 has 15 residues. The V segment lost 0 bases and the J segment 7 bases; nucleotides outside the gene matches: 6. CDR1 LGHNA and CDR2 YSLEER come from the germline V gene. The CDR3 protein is CASSQDGQGANTQYF. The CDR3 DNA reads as TGCGCCAGCAGCCAAGACGGGCAGGGGGCGAATACGCAGTATTTT.

CDR3 region: CASSQDLFRGNMRATNEKLFF. CDR3 sequence (DNA): TGCGCCAGCAGCCAAGACCTCTTCAGGGGTAATATGCGTGCAACTAATGAAAAACTGTTTTTT. This chain connects TRBV4-3 to TRBJ1-4, with D possibly matching TRBD1 (6 bases). CDR1 is LGHNA and CDR2 is YSLEER in the germline V gene. The CDR3 consists of 21 residues. V gave up 0 bases and J gave up 0 bases, with 23 bases separating them.

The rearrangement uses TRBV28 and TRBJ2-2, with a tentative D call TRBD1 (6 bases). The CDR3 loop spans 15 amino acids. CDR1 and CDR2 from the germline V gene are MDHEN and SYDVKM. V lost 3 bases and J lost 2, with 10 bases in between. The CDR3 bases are TGTGCCAGCAGTTTTACGGGACATAACACCGGGGAGCTGTTTTTT. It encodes CASSFTGHNTGELFF.

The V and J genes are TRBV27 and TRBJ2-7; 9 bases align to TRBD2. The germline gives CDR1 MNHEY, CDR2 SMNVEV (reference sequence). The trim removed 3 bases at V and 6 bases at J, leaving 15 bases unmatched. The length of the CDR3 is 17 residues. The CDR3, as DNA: TGTGCCAGCAGTTTCTTGAGCCCCTTGGTAGCGGGAGTCGAGCAGTACTTC. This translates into CASSFLSPLVAGVEQYF.

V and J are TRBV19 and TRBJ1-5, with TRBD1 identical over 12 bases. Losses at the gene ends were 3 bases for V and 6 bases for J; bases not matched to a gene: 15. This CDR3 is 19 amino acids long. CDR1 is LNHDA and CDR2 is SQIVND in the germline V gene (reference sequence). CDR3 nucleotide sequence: TGTGCCAGTAGTATTTCTGGGCTAGCGGGACAGGGGGCAGGTCAGCCCCAGCATTTT. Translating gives CASSISGLAGQGAGQPQHF. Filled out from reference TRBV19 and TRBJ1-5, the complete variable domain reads DGGITQSPKYLFRKEGQNVTLSCEQNLNHDAMYWYRQDPGQGLRLIYYSQIVNDFQKGDIAEGYSVSREKKESFPLTVTSAQKNPTAFYLCASSISGLAGQGAGQPQHFGDGTRLSIL.

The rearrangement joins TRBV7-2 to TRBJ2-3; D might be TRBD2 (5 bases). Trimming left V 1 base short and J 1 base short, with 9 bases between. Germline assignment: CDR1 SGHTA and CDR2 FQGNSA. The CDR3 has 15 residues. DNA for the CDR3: TGTGCCAGCAGCTTAGTGGAGGCCCGCACAGATACGCAGTATTTT. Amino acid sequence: CASSLVEARTDTQYF.

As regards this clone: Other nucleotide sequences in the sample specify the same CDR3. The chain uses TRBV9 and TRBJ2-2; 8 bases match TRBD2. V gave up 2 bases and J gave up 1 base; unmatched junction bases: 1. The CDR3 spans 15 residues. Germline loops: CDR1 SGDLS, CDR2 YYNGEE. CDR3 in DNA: TGTGCCAGCAGCGTCAGCGGGGGGAACACCGGGGAGCTGTTTTTT. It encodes CASSVSGGNTGELFF.

The CDR3 nucleotides read TGCGCCAGCAGCTTCTGGCGAAACAGGGGATGGAGTGAAAAACTGTTTTTT. It encodes CASSFWRNRGWSEKLFF. V is TRBV5-1 and J is TRBJ1-4, with TRBD1 identical over 7 bases. This CDR3 region has 17 residues. Germline V gene data show CDR1 as SGHRS and CDR2 as YFSETQ. With V trimmed by 2 bases and J by 7 bases, 14 bases remained unmatched.

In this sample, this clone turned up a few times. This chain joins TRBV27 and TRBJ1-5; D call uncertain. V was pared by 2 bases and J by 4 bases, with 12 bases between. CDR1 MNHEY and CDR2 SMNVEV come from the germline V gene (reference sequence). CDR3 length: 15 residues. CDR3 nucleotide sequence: TGTGCCAGCAGTTTAAGTATGCCAGTGAATCAGCCCCAGCATTTT. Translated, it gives CASSLSMPVNQPQHF.

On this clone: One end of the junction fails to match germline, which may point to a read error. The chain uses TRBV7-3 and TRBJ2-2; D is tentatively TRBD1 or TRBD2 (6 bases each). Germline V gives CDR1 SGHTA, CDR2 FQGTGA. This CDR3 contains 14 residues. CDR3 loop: CAGSLGGRDGELFF. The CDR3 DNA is TGTGCCGGCAGCTTAGGGGGGAGAGACGGGGAGCTGTTTTTT. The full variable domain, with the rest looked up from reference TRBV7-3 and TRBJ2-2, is GAGVSQTPSNKVTEKGKYVELRCDPISGHTALYWYRQSLGQGPEFLIYFQGTGAADDSGLPNDRFFAVRPEGSVSTLKIQRTERGDSAVYLCAGSLGGRDGELFFGEGSRLTVL.